The T cell receptor (beta chain) under discussion was sequenced for a study of cytomegalovirus exposure and HLA in healthy donors. The CDR3 loop spans 18 amino acids. Trimming removed 5 bases at V and 1 base at J, with 21 bases between. Germline V lookup: CDR1 SGHTA, CDR2 FQGTGA. PCR amplification relied on 60 Vbeta primers (plus 13 Jbeta primers). TCRdb keeps only in-frame clones here, not all; method: immunoSEQ multiplex PCR. The profile shows about 92,000 clones, under 85% of them singletons. The V and J genes are TRBV7-3 and TRBJ1-3; no firm D call. This TCR came from a man in his fifties in good health and CMV-seropositive. The sequencing sample was made of PBMCs. CDR3 protein: CASSPQPGRWESGNTIYF. The CDR3 coding sequence is TGTGCCAGCAGCCCCCAACCCGGCAGGTGGGAGTCTGGAAACACCATATATTTT.